Here is one T cell receptor beta chain with its context. Its antigen remains unidentified. This sample stems from a study of vaccination and CD4 T cells after COVID-19. Study-level information: The cells in question were stimulated using overlapping spike peptides derived from SARS-CoV-2, HCoV-NL63, HCoV-OC43 and HCoV-229E.

V was trimmed by 1 base and J by 1 base, leaving 4 bases between them. Germline CDR1 is MNHEY and CDR2 is SMNVEV (reference sequence). The CDR3 is made up of 13 amino acids. Treatment meaning: roughly ten-day PBMC culture with coronavirus spike peptide pools or control peptides (ViraFEST assay). The study sequenced cultured CD4+ T cell DNA using the Oncomine TCR Beta short-read assay. TCRdb re-derived calls from the PCR reads in MiXCR, one entry per CDR3 protein. The sample lists some 25,000 distinct CDR3 sequences, 50% to 75% occurring once. General study results and limits: The study sampled relatively few convalescent patients and omitted early post-infection timepoints. Post-vaccination reactive clonotypes (median roughly 35) did not differ significantly from post-infection (around 19).

V usage is TRBV27 and J usage is TRBJ1-1; D call uncertain. This receptor was taken from a human donor who had recovered from COVID-19. Source material: CD4+ T cells from blood, cultured in vitro. CDR3: CASSLYRNTEAFF. The CDR3 DNA reads as TGTGCCAGCAGTTTATATAGGAACACTGAAGCTTTCTTT.